These 8 T cell receptor beta chains were sequenced from one sample in a study of a mutant IDH1 vaccine in newly diagnosed glioma. Their antigens remain unidentified. The time point: week 47, end of study. Vaccination used 300 ug of mutant IDH1 20-mer peptide per dose, with topical imiquimod. Measured with immunoSEQ multiplex PCR; TCRdb has only the in-frame clones, and not every one. The sample shows roughly 86,000 clones, over 85% of them seen only once. This material consisted of PBMCs, taken from a glioma patient whose treatment included an IDH1 peptide vaccine. The receptors shown here come from a woman in her 50s with glioma.

This chain links TRBV4-2 with TRBJ2-1, with 15 nucleotides matching TRBD2. The CDR3 spans 18 residues. Per the germline V gene, CDR1 is LGHNA and CDR2 is YNFKEQ. V dropped 4 bases and J dropped 4; count of bases not matched to a gene: 8. As DNA, the CDR3 is TGTGCCAGCAGCCCCCGGACTAGCGGGAGGGCGAGATACAATGAGCAGTTCTTC. Translating gives CASSPRTSGRARYNEQFF.

DNA of the CDR3: TGTGCCAGCAGTGAATCTGAAGCTTTCTTT. Protein: CASSESEAFF. The chain couples TRBV6-5 to TRBJ1-1; D uncertain. The germline V and J ends were trimmed by 5 bases and 6 bases, with 4 bases remaining between them. CDR1 MNHEY and CDR2 SVGAGI come from the germline V gene. CDR3 size: 10 residues.

The V gene is TRBV28, the J gene TRBJ2-1; 12 bases are a match to TRBD2. V lost 4 bases to trimming and J lost 8 bases; unmatched junction nucleotides: 6. Germline assignment: CDR1 MDHEN and CDR2 SYDVKM. This CDR3 has 15 residues. The CDR3 nucleotides are TGTGCCAGCAGTTCCTCTAGCGGGAGGGCCCATGAGCAGTTCTTC. Residues: CASSSSSGRAHEQFF. Combining the CDR3 with reference TRBV28 and TRBJ2-1 gives the whole variable domain DVKVTQSSRYLVKRTGEKVFLECVQDMDHENMFWYRQDPGLGLRLIYFSYDVKMKEKGDIPEGYSVSREKKERFSLILESASTNQTSMYLCASSSSSGRAHEQFFGPGTRLTVL.

The V and J genes are TRBV5-5 and TRBJ2-7; D is unresolved. CDR3 length equals 15 residues. V lost 0 bases and J lost 6, with 16 bases in between. Germline CDR1 SGHKS, CDR2 YYEKEE (reference sequence). Here the CDR3 DNA reads TGTGCCAGCAGCTTGGAGGGTGTAAGGGTACTCGAGCAGTACTTC. It codes for CASSLEGVRVLEQYF.

The chain recombines TRBV9 with TRBJ2-3, with D possibly called TRBD1 or TRBD2 (6 bases each). The CDR3 spans 15 residues. Germline CDR1 is SGDLS and CDR2 is YYNGEE. Trimming shortened V by 4 bases and J by 6 bases, and 18 bases separated the two germline ends. The CDR3 DNA sequence: TGTGCCAGCAGCTACACGAGCGGAGGGGGGGATACGCAGTATTTT. Its translation: CASSYTSGGGDTQYF.

The rearrangement joins TRBV10-3 to TRBJ1-5; 8 bases are a match to TRBD1. V lost 6 bases to trimming and J lost 10 bases; unmatched junction nucleotides: 14. The germline V gene encodes CDR1 ENHRY and CDR2 SYGVKD. This CDR3 has 15 amino acids. The CDR3 reads CAIRPDTGGELPQHF. The CDR3 coding sequence is TGTGCCATCAGACCCGATACAGGGGGGGAATTACCCCAGCATTTT.

The chain links TRBV19 to TRBJ2-3; the D gene is possibly TRBD1 (6 bases). The V gene lost 6 bases and the J gene lost 2 bases, with 15 bases spanning the gap. CDR1 LNHDA and CDR2 SQIVND come from the germline V gene (reference sequence). This CDR3 has 15 amino acids. The CDR3 region is CASRTGQWTTDTQYF. CDR3 nucleotide sequence: TGTGCCAGTAGAACAGGGCAGTGGACCACAGATACGCAGTATTTT. The variable domain in full, with the rest retrieved from reference TRBV19 and TRBJ2-3, is DGGITQSPKYLFRKEGQNVTLSCEQNLNHDAMYWYRQDPGQGLRLIYYSQIVNDFQKGDIAEGYSVSREKKESFPLTVTSAQKNPTAFYLCASRTGQWTTDTQYFGPGTRLTVL.

This clone showed up just a few times. The gene calls are TRBV18 and TRBJ1-1, with D uncertain. This CDR3 comprises 13 residues. CDR1 KGHSH and CDR2 LQKENI come from the germline V gene. The ends were cut back, 5 bases at V and 1 base at J, with 8 bases in the middle. In DNA, the CDR3 is TGTGCCAGCTCAAGTACTGGGAACACTGAAGCTTTCTTT. Amino acids: CASSSTGNTEAFF.